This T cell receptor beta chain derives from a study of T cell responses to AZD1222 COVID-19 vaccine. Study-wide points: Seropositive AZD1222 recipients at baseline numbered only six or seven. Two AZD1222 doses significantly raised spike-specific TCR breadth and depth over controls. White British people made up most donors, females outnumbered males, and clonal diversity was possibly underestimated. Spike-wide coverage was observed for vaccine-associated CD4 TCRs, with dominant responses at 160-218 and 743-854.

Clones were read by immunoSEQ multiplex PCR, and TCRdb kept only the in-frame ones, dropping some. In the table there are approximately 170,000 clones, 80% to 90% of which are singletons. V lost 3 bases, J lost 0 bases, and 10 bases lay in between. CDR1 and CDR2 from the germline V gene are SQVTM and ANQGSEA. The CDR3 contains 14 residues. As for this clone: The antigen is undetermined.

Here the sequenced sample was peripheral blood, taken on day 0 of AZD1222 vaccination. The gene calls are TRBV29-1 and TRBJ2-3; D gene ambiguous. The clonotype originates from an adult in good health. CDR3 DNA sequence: TGCAGCGTTGACGGCGGAGCTAGCACAGATACGCAGTATTTT. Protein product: CSVDGGASTDTQYF.